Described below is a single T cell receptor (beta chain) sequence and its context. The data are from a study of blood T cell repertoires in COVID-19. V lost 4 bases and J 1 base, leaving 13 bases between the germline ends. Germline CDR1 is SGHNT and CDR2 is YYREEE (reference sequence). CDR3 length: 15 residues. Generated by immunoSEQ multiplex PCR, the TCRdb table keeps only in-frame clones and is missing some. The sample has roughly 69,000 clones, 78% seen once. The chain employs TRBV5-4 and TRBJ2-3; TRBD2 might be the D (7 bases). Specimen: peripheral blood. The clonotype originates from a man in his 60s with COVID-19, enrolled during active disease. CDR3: CASSRGGDGTDTQYF. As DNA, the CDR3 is TGTGCCAGCAGCCGAGGGGGGGATGGCACAGATACGCAGTATTTT.